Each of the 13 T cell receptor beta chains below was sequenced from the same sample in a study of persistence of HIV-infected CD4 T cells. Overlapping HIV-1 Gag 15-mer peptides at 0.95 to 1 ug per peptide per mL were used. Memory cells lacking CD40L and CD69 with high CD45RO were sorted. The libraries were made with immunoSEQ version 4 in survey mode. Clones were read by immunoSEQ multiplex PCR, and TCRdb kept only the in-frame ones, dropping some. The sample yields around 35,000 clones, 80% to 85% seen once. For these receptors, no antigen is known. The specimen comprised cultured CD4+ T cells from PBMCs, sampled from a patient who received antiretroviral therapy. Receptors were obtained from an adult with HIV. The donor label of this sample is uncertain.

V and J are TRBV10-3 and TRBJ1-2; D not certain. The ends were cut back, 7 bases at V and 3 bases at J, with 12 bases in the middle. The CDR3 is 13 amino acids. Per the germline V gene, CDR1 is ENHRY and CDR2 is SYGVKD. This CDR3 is CAIKGASDYGYTF. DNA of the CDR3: TGTGCCATCAAGGGTGCCTCCGACTATGGCTACACCTTC.

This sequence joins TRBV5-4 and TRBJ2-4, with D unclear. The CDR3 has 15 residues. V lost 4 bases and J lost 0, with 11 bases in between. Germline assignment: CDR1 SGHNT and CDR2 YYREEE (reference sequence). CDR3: CASSRTELAKNIQYF. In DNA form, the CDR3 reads TGTGCCAGCAGCAGGACGGAACTAGCCAAAAACATTCAGTACTTC.

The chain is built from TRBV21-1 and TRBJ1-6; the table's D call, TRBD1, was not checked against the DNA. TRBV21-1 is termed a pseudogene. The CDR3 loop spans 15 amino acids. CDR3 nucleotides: TGTGCCAGCAGCAACAAGACAGGGGATAATTCACCCCTCCACTTT. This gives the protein CASSNKTGDNSPLHF.

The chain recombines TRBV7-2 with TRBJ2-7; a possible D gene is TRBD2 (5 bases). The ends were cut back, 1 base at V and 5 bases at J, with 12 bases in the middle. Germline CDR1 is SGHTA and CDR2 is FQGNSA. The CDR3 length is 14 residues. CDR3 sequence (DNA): TGTGCCAGCAGCTTAGGGTACGGGATCCACGAGCAGTACGTC. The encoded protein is CASSLGYGIHEQYV.

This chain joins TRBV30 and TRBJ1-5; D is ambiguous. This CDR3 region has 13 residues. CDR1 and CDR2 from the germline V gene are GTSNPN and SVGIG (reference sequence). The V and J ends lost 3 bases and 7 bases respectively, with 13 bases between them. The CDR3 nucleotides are TGTGCCTGGAGCGCGCATCTCGGACAGCCCCAGCATTTT. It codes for CAWSAHLGQPQHF.

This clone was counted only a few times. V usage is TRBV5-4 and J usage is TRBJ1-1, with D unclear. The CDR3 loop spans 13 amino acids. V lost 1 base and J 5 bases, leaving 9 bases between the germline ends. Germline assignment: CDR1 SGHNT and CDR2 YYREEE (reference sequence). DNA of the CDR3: TGTGCCAGCAGCTTGATGGGGAGGACTGAAGCTTTCTTT. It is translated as CASSLMGRTEAFF.

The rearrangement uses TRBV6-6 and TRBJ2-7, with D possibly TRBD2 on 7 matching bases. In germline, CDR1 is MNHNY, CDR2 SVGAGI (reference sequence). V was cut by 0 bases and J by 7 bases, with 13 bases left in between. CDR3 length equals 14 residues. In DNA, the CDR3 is TGTGCCAGCAGTTACTCTCGGGGGGCTGGGGAGCAGTACGTC. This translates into CASSYSRGAGEQYV.

DNA of the CDR3: TGTGCCAGCAGTGAAACGACTTTAGATGGCTACACCTTC. Translated, it gives CASSETTLDGYTF. The chain links TRBV6-1 to TRBJ1-2, with D uncertain. CDR3 length: 13 residues. V was clipped by 2 bases and J by 6 bases, with 10 bases between them. The V gene's germline CDR1 is MNHNS and CDR2 SASEGT.

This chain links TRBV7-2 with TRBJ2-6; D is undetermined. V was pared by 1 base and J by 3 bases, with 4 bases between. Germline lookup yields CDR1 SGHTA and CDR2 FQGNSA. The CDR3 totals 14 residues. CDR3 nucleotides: TGTGCCAGCAGCTTAGATCTTGGGGCCAACGTCCTGACTTTC. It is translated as CASSLDLGANVLTF.

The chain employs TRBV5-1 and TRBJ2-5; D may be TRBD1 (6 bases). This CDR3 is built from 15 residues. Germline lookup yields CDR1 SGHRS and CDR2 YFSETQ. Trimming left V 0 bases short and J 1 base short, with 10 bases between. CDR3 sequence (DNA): TGCGCCAGCAGCTTGGTGACAGGCATCCAAGAGACCCAGTACTTC. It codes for CASSLVTGIQETQYF.

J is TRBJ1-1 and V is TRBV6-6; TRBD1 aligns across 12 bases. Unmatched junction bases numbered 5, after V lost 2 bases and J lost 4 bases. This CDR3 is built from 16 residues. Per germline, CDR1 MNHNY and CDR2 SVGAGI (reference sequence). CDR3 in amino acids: CASSYGTGGAGTEAFF. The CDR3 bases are TGTGCCAGCAGTTACGGGACAGGGGGCGCGGGCACTGAAGCTTTCTTT.

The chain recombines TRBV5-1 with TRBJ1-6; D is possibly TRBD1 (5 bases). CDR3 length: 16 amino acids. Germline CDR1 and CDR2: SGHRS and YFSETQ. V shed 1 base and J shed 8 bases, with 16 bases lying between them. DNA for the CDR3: TGCGCCAGCAGCTTGAGGGGTACCGGAGACGATTCACCCCTCCACTTT. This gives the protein CASSLRGTGDDSPLHF.

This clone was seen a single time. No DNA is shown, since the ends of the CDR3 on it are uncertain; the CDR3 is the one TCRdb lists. The CDR3 here is CASSRSVASGAYGEQYV. This rearrangement joins TRBV21-1 to TRBJ2-7; the table's D call, TRBD2, was not checked against the DNA. TRBV21-1 is shown as a pseudogene. The CDR3 is 17 residues long, counting both termini.